Listed here are 19 T cell receptor beta chains from one sample, sequenced in a study of blood T cell repertoires in COVID-19. Clones were sequenced by immunoSEQ multiplex PCR, and TCRdb holds only the in-frame ones, with some missing. The sample includes 120,000 or so clones, 82% of them seen just once. Sample: peripheral blood. These TCRs come from a woman aged 70-85 years with acute or convalescent COVID-19.

In this sample, this clone turned up once. The chain recombines TRBV5-6 with TRBJ2-3; 7 bases map to TRBD1. CDR1 and CDR2 (germline): SGHDT, YYEEEE. CDR3 length equals 13 residues. J was trimmed by 6 bases and V by 2 bases; bases with no gene match: 3. This CDR3 is CASSFDRVDTQYF. The CDR3 nucleotides read TGTGCCAGCAGCTTCGACAGGGTTGATACGCAGTATTTT.

The chain links TRBV6-6 to TRBJ1-5, with a tentative D call TRBD1 (6 bases). Germline lookup yields CDR1 MNHNY and CDR2 SVGAGI (reference sequence). The CDR3 covers 14 residues. The V end was cut by 4 bases, the J end by 2 bases, with 9 bases between. CDR3 region: CASSSEGGNQPQHF. The CDR3 region has the DNA TGTGCCAGCAGTTCAGAGGGGGGCAATCAGCCCCAGCATTTT.

The chain employs TRBV6-2 or TRBV6-3 and TRBJ2-3; possibly TRBD1 for D (5 bases). CDR1 and CDR2 from the germline V gene are MNHEY and SVGEGT. V lost 2 bases to trimming and J lost 2 bases, with 14 bases between them. The CDR3 is 16 amino acids. This CDR3 reads CASSYDRTILTDTQYF. CDR3 sequence (DNA): TGTGCCAGCAGTTACGATAGGACAATCCTCACAGATACGCAGTATTTT.

The chain combines TRBV7-2 with TRBJ2-3; TRBD1 might be the D (6 bases). Germline-derived CDR1 and CDR2 are SGHTA and FQGNSA. V dropped 1 base and J dropped 5 bases, with 16 bases sitting between them. This CDR3 is 16 amino acids long. This chain's CDR3 is CASSLERPRGGDTQYF. The CDR3 DNA reads as TGTGCCAGCAGCTTAGAAAGGCCCAGGGGCGGAGATACGCAGTATTTT.

In DNA, the CDR3 is TGTGCCAGCAGCCCCCTCGTGAGGACTGAAGCTTTCTTT. Its protein is CASSPLVRTEAFF. The chain links TRBV9 to TRBJ1-1; D unresolved. CDR1 SGDLS and CDR2 YYNGEE come from the germline V gene. The CDR3 has 13 amino acids. Trimming removed 4 bases at V and 5 bases at J, with 12 bases between.

This clone occurred a few times. This chain uses TRBV29-1 with TRBJ1-1, with a possible D match to TRBD1 (6 bases). The CDR3 spans 13 residues. Germline-derived CDR1 and CDR2 are SQVTM and ANQGSEA. V was trimmed by 6 bases and J by 2 bases, leaving 13 bases between them. The DNA for the CDR3 is TGCAGCGTCCAAACAGGGCTCAACACTGAAGCTTTCTTT. Amino acid sequence: CSVQTGLNTEAFF.

The chain employs TRBV14 and TRBJ1-2; D is perhaps TRBD1 (6 bases). V lost 3 bases and J lost 4, with 9 bases in between. Germline CDR1 reads SGHDN; CDR2 reads FVKESK. There are 13 residues in the CDR3. CDR3 residues: CASSQGQFYGYTF. The CDR3 bases are TGTGCCAGCAGCCAGGGACAATTCTATGGCTACACCTTC.

The chain is built from TRBV7-6 and TRBJ2-2; 10 bases are a match to TRBD2. CDR3 length: 15 amino acids. Trimming at V came to 7 bases and at J to 8 bases, leaving 10 bases not matched to a gene. From germline, CDR1 is SGHVS and CDR2 FNYEAQ. The DNA of the CDR3 is TGTGCCAGCACTACGAATAGCGGGGGGTCTGGGGAGCTGTTTTTT. Translating it yields CASTTNSGGSGELFF.

This chain links TRBV5-1 with TRBJ1-5; D ambiguous. Germline values: CDR1 SGHRS, CDR2 YFSETQ. The CDR3 runs to 13 residues. Trimming left V 6 bases short and J 4 bases short, with 11 bases between. This CDR3 is CASIDTVNQPQHF. The DNA for the CDR3 is TGCGCCAGCATTGACACGGTGAATCAGCCCCAGCATTTT.

The V call is TRBV24-1, the J call TRBJ2-3; 10 bases match TRBD1. V dropped 4 bases and J dropped 6; count of bases not matched to a gene: 9. Germline CDR1 is KGHDR and CDR2 is SFDVKD. This CDR3 is built from 16 residues. CDR3 protein: CATSDPGTGDQDTQYF. The CDR3 nucleotides read TGTGCCACCAGTGACCCCGGGACAGGGGACCAGGATACGCAGTATTTT.

A few counts support this clone. The chain recombines TRBV2 with TRBJ1-4; a weak D match, TRBD1 (5 bases). V was clipped by 6 bases and J by 5 bases, with 13 bases between them. The V gene's germline CDR1 is SNHLY and CDR2 FYNNEI. The CDR3 has 14 residues. CDR3 in DNA: TGTGCCAGCAGCGGGACGGGGGTGAATGAAAAACTGTTTTTT. This translates into CASSGTGVNEKLFF.

The CDR3 loop is CASSSGTAYEQYF. The CDR3, as DNA: TGTGCCAGCAGCTCCGGGACAGCCTACGAGCAGTACTTC. This chain uses TRBV5-6 with TRBJ2-7; 7 bases agree with TRBD1. In germline, CDR1 is SGHDT, CDR2 YYEEEE. V was pared by 3 bases and J by 2 bases, with 2 bases of the junction left unmatched. The CDR3 runs to 13 residues.

V and J are TRBV5-1 and TRBJ2-1, with 11 positions matching TRBD2. Trimming at V came to 2 bases and at J to 7 bases, leaving 5 bases not matched to a gene. CDR3 size: 15 residues. Germline CDR1 SGHRS, CDR2 YFSETQ. The CDR3 DNA reads TGCGCCAGCAGCTTAAACCCTAGCGGGGGGAATGAGCAGTTCTTC. Its protein product is CASSLNPSGGNEQFF.

The J gene is TRBJ1-3, the V gene TRBV2; D uncertain. CDR1 is SNHLY, CDR2 FYNNEI, per germline. The CDR3 length is 12 residues. The V end lost 5 bases, the J end lost 12 bases, and 14 bases lay between the germline ends. CDR3 DNA sequence: TGTGCCAGCAGTCTGGAATTGGGGAGCATATATTTT. It encodes CASSLELGSIYF.

This chain uses TRBV9 with TRBJ2-7, with D unresolved. Trimming took off 10 bases at V and 6 bases at J, with 11 bases between the two ends. The CDR3 is made up of 10 amino acids. Germline CDR1 reads SGDLS; CDR2 reads YYNGEE. This CDR3 reads CAHGHTEQYV. For the CDR3, the DNA is TGTGCCCATGGGCACACCGAGCAGTACGTC.

The V gene is TRBV27, the J gene TRBJ2-3; 7 bases map to TRBD2. Trimming removed 4 bases from V and 8 bases from J; junction bases left unmatched: 9. The CDR3 is 14 residues long. Germline V gives CDR1 MNHEY, CDR2 SMNVEV (reference sequence). The chain's CDR3 is CASSSIAGPGTQYF. The CDR3 DNA reads TGTGCCAGCAGTTCAATAGCGGGCCCCGGTACGCAGTATTTT.

CDR3 region: CASSLAAVNTEAFF. CDR3 nucleotides: TGTGCCAGCAGCTTAGCGGCAGTGAACACTGAAGCTTTCTTT. This sequence joins TRBV7-2 and TRBJ1-1; no clear D gene. There are 14 residues in the CDR3. Per the germline V gene, CDR1 is SGHTA and CDR2 is FQGNSA. Trimming took 0 bases from V and 0 from J, leaving 5 bases between them. The whole variable domain, filled in from reference TRBV7-2 and TRBJ1-1, reads GAGVSQSPSNKVTEKGKDVELRCDPISGHTALYWYRQSLGQGLEFLIYFQGNSAPDKSGLPSDRFSAERTGGSVSTLTIQRTQQEDSAVYLCASSLAAVNTEAFFGQGTRLTVV.

This chain links TRBV3-1 (or the pseudogene TRBV3-2) with TRBJ2-2, with D hard to call. Germline values: CDR1 LGHDT, CDR2 YNNKEL (reference sequence). The CDR3 is 14 amino acids. Trimming shortened V by 4 bases and J by 6 bases, and 12 bases separated the two germline ends. This chain's CDR3 is CASSPLVVAGELFF. CDR3 DNA: TGTGCCAGCAGCCCGCTAGTAGTCGCCGGGGAGCTGTTTTTT.

V usage is TRBV19 and J usage is TRBJ1-6; TRBD1 matches at 9 bases. J gave up 6 bases and V 5 bases, and 2 bases lay outside the gene matches. CDR3 length: 14 amino acids. The germline gives CDR1 LNHDA, CDR2 SQIVND (reference sequence). This CDR3 reads CASSPDRGNSPLHF. Here the CDR3 DNA reads TGTGCCAGTAGTCCGGACAGGGGTAATTCACCCCTCCACTTT.